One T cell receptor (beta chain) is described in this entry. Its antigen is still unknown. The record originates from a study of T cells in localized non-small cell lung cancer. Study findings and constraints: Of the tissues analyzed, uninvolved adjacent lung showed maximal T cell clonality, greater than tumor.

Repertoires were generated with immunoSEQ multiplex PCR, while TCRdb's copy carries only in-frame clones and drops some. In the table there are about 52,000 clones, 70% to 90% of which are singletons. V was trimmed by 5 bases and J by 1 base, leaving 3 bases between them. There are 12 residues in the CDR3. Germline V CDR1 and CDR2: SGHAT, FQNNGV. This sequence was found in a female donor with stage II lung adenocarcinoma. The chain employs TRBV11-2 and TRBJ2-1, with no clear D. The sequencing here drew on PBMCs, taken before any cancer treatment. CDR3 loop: CASSLSYNEQFF. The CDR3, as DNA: TGTGCCAGCAGCCTATCCTACAATGAGCAGTTCTTC.